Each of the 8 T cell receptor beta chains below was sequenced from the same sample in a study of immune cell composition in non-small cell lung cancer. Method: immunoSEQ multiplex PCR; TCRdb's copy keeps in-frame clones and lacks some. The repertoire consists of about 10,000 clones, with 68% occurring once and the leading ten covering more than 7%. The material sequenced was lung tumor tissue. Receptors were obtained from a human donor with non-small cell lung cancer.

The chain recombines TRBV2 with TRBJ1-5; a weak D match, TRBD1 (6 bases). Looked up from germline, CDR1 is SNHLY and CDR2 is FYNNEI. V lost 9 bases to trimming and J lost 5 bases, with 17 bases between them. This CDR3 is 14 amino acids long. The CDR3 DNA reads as TGTGCCAGTCGAGCCGGGACACAGTATCAGCCCCAGCATTTT. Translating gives CASRAGTQYQPQHF.

This chain's CDR3 is CTSSHVTKINEKLFF. The CDR3, as DNA: TGCACCAGCAGCCACGTGACTAAGATTAATGAAAAACTGTTTTTT. This rearrangement joins TRBV1 to TRBJ1-4. TRBV1 is designated a pseudogene. The CDR3 contains 15 residues.

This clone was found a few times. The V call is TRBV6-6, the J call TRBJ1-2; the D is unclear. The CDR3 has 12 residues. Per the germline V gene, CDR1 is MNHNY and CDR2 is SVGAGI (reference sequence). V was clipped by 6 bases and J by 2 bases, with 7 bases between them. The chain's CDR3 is CASSLVNYGYTF. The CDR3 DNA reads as TGTGCCAGCAGCCTCGTGAACTATGGCTACACCTTC.

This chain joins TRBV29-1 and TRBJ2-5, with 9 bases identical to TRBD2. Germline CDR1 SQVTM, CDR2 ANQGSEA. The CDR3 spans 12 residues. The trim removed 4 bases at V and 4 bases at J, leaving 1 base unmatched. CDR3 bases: TGCAGCGTTGTGACTAGCGGAGAGACCCAGTACTTC. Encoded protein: CSVVTSGETQYF. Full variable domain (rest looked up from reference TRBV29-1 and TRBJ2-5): SAVISQKPSRDICQRGTSLTIQCQVDSQVTMMFWYRQQPGQSLTLIATANQGSEATYESGFVIDKFPISRPNLTFSTLTVSNMSPEDSSIYLCSVVTSGETQYFGPGTRLLVL.

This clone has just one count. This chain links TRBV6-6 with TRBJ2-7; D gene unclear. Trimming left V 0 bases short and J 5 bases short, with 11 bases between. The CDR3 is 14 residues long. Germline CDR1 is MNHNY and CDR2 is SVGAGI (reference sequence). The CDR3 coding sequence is TGTGCCAGCAGTTACTCCTTTGGTGCCCACGAGCAGTACTTC. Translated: CASSYSFGAHEQYF.

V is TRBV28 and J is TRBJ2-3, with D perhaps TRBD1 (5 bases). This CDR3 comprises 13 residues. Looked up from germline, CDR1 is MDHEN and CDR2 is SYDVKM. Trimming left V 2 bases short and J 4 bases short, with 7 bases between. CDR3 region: CASSLGRADTQYF. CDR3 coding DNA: TGTGCCAGCAGTTTAGGCAGGGCAGATACGCAGTATTTT.

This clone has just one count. CDR3 DNA: TGTGCCAGCAGCTTAGATTTGTCAGGACAAATGAACACTGAAGCTTTCTTT. This encodes CASSLDLSGQMNTEAFF. The chain links TRBV11-3 to TRBJ1-1; tentatively, D is TRBD1 (5 bases). Germline CDR1 is SGHNT and CDR2 is YENEEA. Between the trimmed V and J ends, which lost 0 bases and 0 bases, there was a span of 14 bases. This CDR3 has 17 residues.

The CDR3 region has the DNA TGTGCCAGCAGTTACTCCGGACAGTTCACAGATACGCAGTATTTT. Its translation is CASSYSGQFTDTQYF. This chain uses TRBV6-5 with TRBJ2-3, with D maybe TRBD1 (6 bases). V was trimmed by 0 bases and J by 2 bases, leaving 9 bases between them. Germline lookup yields CDR1 MNHEY and CDR2 SVGAGI. This CDR3 is 15 amino acids long.